The following is a T cell receptor beta chain sequence with its context. The antigen remains undetermined. CDR1 and CDR2 (germline): MDHEN, SYDVKM. Trimming pared 5 bases from V and 0 bases from J, leaving 14 bases between. The CDR3 has 16 residues. TCRdb re-called the RT-PCR reads through MiXCR, storing one row per CDR3 protein. The top ten hold approximately 30% of the sample, which has about 190,000 distinct CDR3 sequences, around an eighth seen once. These data come from a study of response to subunit inactivated influenza vaccine. Findings of the study overall: Every seasonal influenza vaccination brings in few new T cells, the authors suggested.

This material consisted of CD8+ T cells sorted from PBMCs, taken more than 4 days after vaccination. This clonotype was obtained from a man between 45 and 60 years old who received an inactivated influenza vaccine. The V call is TRBV28, the J call TRBJ2-1; tentatively, D is TRBD2 (6 bases). CDR3 bases: TGTGCCAGCAGTCTACTAGCTTTAAGCTCCTACAATGAGCAGTTCTTC. It is translated as CASSLLALSSYNEQFF.